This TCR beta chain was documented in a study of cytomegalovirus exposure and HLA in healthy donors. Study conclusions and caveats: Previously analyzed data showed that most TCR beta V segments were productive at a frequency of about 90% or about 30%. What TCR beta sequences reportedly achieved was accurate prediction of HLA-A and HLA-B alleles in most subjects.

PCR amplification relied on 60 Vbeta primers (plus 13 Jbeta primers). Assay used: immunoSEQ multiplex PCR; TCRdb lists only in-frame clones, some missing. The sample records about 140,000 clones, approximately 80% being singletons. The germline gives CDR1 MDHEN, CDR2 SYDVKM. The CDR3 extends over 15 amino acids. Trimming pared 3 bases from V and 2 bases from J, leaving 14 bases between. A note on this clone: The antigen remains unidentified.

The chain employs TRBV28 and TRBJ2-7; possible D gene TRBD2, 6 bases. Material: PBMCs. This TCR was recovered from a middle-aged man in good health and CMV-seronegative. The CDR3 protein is CASSFRRTNTYEQYF. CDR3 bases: TGTGCCAGCAGTTTTCGTAGGACTAACACCTACGAGCAGTACTTC.